The 18 T cell receptor beta chains reported below all come from one sample, sequenced in a study of identical twins. TCRdb reanalysed the 5' RACE reads using MiXCR and keeps one entry per CDR3 protein. In the table there are 650,000 to 800,000 distinct CDR3 sequences, under 9% of which are singletons. The data also belong to a second study, concerning yellow fever vaccine responses in identical twins.

Sequencing was done on a sample of PBMCs. All receptors derive from a woman under 30 in good health.

The chain recombines TRBV24-1 with TRBJ2-7; 9 bases match TRBD1. The CDR3 is 17 residues long. V was clipped by 3 bases and J by 2 bases; unmatched bases: 10. The germline CDR1 and CDR2 sequences are KGHDR and SFDVKD. In DNA form, the CDR3 reads TGTGCCACCAGTGATCCCGCCCGGACAGGGGACCCCTACGAGCAGTACTTC. Amino acids: CATSDPARTGDPYEQYF.

V gene TRBV4-3 combines with J gene TRBJ2-2; D perhaps matches TRBD1 (6 bases). Germline lookup yields CDR1 LGHNA and CDR2 YSLEER. The CDR3 covers 18 residues. The germline V and J ends were trimmed by 0 bases and 0 bases, with 14 bases remaining between them. Written as DNA, the CDR3 is TGCGCCAGCAGCCAAGAAGGCAAACAGGGTGCGAACACCGGGGAGCTGTTTTTT. It yields the protein CASSQEGKQGANTGELFF.

This chain connects TRBV7-2 to TRBJ1-1, with D hard to call. This CDR3 spans 11 amino acids. Germline CDR1 SGHTA, CDR2 FQGNSA. V dropped 5 bases and J dropped 7 bases, with 8 bases sitting between them. CDR3 in DNA: TGTGCCAGCAGCCAGAGGTTTGAAGCTTTCTTT. Translated: CASSQRFEAFF.

This clonotype has at least ten counts. This chain connects TRBV28 to TRBJ2-5; D ambiguous. The V end was cut by 2 bases, the J end by 2 bases, with 9 bases between. The germline V gene encodes CDR1 MDHEN and CDR2 SYDVKM. The CDR3 runs to 14 residues. The CDR3 protein is CASSLLDGQETQYF. The DNA for the CDR3 is TGTGCCAGCAGTTTACTCGACGGACAAGAGACCCAGTACTTC.

This sequence joins TRBV7-8 and TRBJ1-6; D call uncertain. CDR3 length: 15 amino acids. CDR1 and CDR2 (germline): SGHVS, FQNEAQ. V was shortened by 2 bases and J by 3 bases, with 8 bases between the two germline ends. CDR3 sequence reads: CASSLFLDYNSPLHF. As DNA, the CDR3 is TGTGCCAGCAGCTTATTTTTGGACTATAATTCACCCCTCCACTTT.

This clonotype was detected many times. This rearrangement joins TRBV29-1 to TRBJ2-1; 13 nucleotides align to TRBD2. Trimming at V came to 5 bases and at J to 5 bases, leaving 3 bases not matched to a gene. The germline CDR1 and CDR2 sequences are SQVTM and ANQGSEA. This CDR3 contains 14 residues. The CDR3 protein is CSVRLAGGHNEQFF. In DNA, the CDR3 is TGCAGCGTTAGACTAGCGGGGGGACACAATGAGCAGTTCTTC.

This clonotype was counted many times. This chain connects TRBV27 to TRBJ2-2, with 13 nucleotides matching TRBD2. Germline V CDR1 and CDR2: MNHEY, SMNVEV (reference sequence). Germline trimming cut 5 bases from V and 4 bases from J; bases unmatched to any gene: 4. The CDR3 sequence is 16 residues long. The CDR3 nucleotides are TGTGCCAGCAGTATCGGACTAGCGGGAGTCACCGGGGAGCTGTTTTTT. It codes for CASSIGLAGVTGELFF.

This clonotype was counted ten times or more. This chain connects TRBV29-1 to TRBJ2-3; D remains ambiguous. Deletions cut 1 base from V and 6 bases from J, with 5 bases between. This CDR3 has 11 residues. The germline V gene has CDR1 SQVTM and CDR2 ANQGSEA. CDR3 protein: CSVEGLDTQYF. CDR3 nucleotides: TGCAGCGTTGAAGGGCTTGATACGCAGTATTTT.

V usage is TRBV11-2 and J usage is TRBJ2-5; 8 bases align to TRBD2. This CDR3 is built from 14 residues. Trimming took 5 bases from V and 4 from J; bases not matched to a gene: 6. Germline CDR1 SGHAT, CDR2 FQNNGV. CDR3: CASSIAGNGETQYF. CDR3 sequence (DNA): TGTGCCAGCAGCATAGCGGGGAATGGAGAGACCCAGTACTTC.

This chain joins TRBV20-1 and TRBJ1-4, with D tentatively TRBD1 (6 bases). The length of the CDR3 is 13 residues. Trimming left V 6 bases short and J 8 bases short, with 16 bases between. Germline-derived CDR1 and CDR2 are DFQATT and SNEGSKA (reference sequence). CDR3 DNA: TGCAGTGCCTCGGGGGCGGTGGGGGAAAAACTGTTTTTT. Translated: CSASGAVGEKLFF.

The CDR3 region has the DNA TGTGCCAGCAGTTATCCAAGACAGGGGAACAATGAGCAGTTCTTC. This gives the protein CASSYPRQGNNEQFF. The chain recombines TRBV6-5 with TRBJ2-1; TRBD1 matches at 8 bases. The CDR3 sequence is 15 residues long. Germline CDR1 MNHEY, CDR2 SVGAGI. J lost 5 bases, V lost 3 bases, and 6 bases had no gene match.

The CDR3 reads CAWTGQGVYGELFF. CDR3 sequence (DNA): TGTGCCTGGACCGGACAGGGGGTTTACGGGGAGCTGTTTTTT. The chain uses TRBV30 and TRBJ2-2, with 10 bases identical to TRBD1. The V gene end was trimmed by 4 bases and the J gene end by 7 bases; junction bases not matched to a gene: 6. CDR3 size: 14 residues. Germline V lookup: CDR1 GTSNPN, CDR2 SVGIG (reference sequence). Full variable domain (rest looked up from reference TRBV30 and TRBJ2-2): SQTIHQWPATLVQPVGSPLSLECTVEGTSNPNLYWYRQAAGRGLQLLFYSVGIGQISSEVPQNLSASRPQDRQFILSSKKLLLSDSGFYLCAWTGQGVYGELFFGEGSRLTVL.

This clonotype showed up just a few times. The gene calls are TRBV20-1 and TRBJ2-7; D might be TRBD1 (6 bases). The V end lost 0 bases, the J end lost 3 bases, and 15 bases lay between the germline ends. Germline assignment: CDR1 DFQATT and CDR2 SNEGSKA (reference sequence). The CDR3 is 15 amino acids. Here the CDR3 DNA reads TGCAGTGCTAGAGATATTTTACGGGACAACTACGAGCAGTACTTC. Amino acids: CSARDILRDNYEQYF.

This clonotype was detected a few times. The chain combines TRBV6-6 with TRBJ2-7; unclear D gene. The CDR3 has 13 residues. V was clipped by 8 bases and J by 1 base, with 12 bases between them. From germline, CDR1 is MNHNY and CDR2 SVGAGI (reference sequence). The CDR3 spells CASSDSNSYEQYF. In nucleotides, the CDR3 is TGTGCCAGCTCCGACTCAAATTCCTACGAGCAGTACTTC.

This clonotype has a count of ten or more. The rearrangement links TRBV29-1 to TRBJ2-5, with TRBD1 as a possible D gene (6 bases). The CDR3 is 14 residues long. The V gene lost 5 bases and the J gene lost 5 bases, with 18 bases spanning the gap. Per the germline V gene, CDR1 is SQVTM and CDR2 is ANQGSEA. The CDR3 is CSVTPLGAEETQYF. The CDR3 DNA sequence: TGCAGCGTTACACCGCTGGGGGCGGAGGAGACCCAGTACTTC. The complete variable domain, with remaining parts taken from reference TRBV29-1 and TRBJ2-5, reads SAVISQKPSRDICQRGTSLTIQCQVDSQVTMMFWYRQQPGQSLTLIATANQGSEATYESGFVIDKFPISRPNLTFSTLTVSNMSPEDSSIYLCSVTPLGAEETQYFGPGTRLLVL.

In this sample, this clonotype turned up many times. The V and J genes are TRBV12-3 or TRBV12-4 and TRBJ1-3; D gene unclear. The CDR3 is 14 residues long. V was cut by 8 bases and J by 4 bases, with 15 bases left in between. The chain's CDR3 is CASCPSGKGNTIYF. The CDR3 DNA reads as TGTGCCAGCTGCCCCTCGGGTAAAGGAAACACCATATATTTT.

This clonotype was counted ten times or more. The V call is TRBV7-8, the J call TRBJ2-1, with D perhaps being TRBD1 or TRBD2 (5 bases each). Trimming cost V 2 bases and J 0 bases, with 11 bases left between them. This CDR3 is 16 amino acids long. The germline V gene encodes CDR1 SGHVS and CDR2 FQNEAQ. CDR3 loop: CASSLSTGPSYNEQFF. DNA of the CDR3: TGTGCCAGCAGCTTAAGTACGGGGCCCTCCTACAATGAGCAGTTCTTC.

Comment on this clonotype: One junction end disagrees with the germline gene, perhaps due to a read error. The chain recombines TRBV20-1 with TRBJ2-7, with TRBD1 identical over 8 bases. The germline gives CDR1 DFQATT, CDR2 SNEGSKA (reference sequence). The CDR3 length is 18 residues. CDR3 DNA sequence: TGCAGGGCTAGAGATCCGGCGGGTTGGGCAGGGGGCGCCTACGAGCAGTACTTC. Its translation: CRARDPAGWAGGAYEQYF.